This T cell receptor beta chain comes out of a study of tumor-infiltrating lymphocytes in primary liver carcinoma. Study-wide context: Donors had hepatocellular carcinoma or combined HCC and intrahepatic cholangiocarcinoma.

Priming with a constant-region primer yielded TCR beta cDNA from around 540 ng total RNA. Library construction for TCR beta comprised three nested multiplex PCR rounds performed with slightly modified ARM-PCR. With TRBV1-TRBV30 forward primers and a C-beta reverse primer, the first two PCR rounds were run for approximately 10 cycles each. TCRdb itself ran the multiplex PCR reads through MiXCR, one entry per CDR3 protein. This sample carries 250,000 to 350,000 distinct CDR3 sequences, nearly 60% of them seen once, and the ten largest clones take over 15%. It was unsorted whole blood that yielded blood RNA, and germline DNA was also extracted. The V and J ends lost 5 bases and 5 bases, in that order; junction bases with no gene match: 5. This CDR3 has 14 amino acids. Findings of the study overall: Compared with blood, tumor repertoires held significantly more in their top 250 clones. Between tumor regions, pairs overlapped more than tumor-adjacent and tumor-blood pairs did.

As regards this clonotype: Antigen unknown. A much larger clone differs from this one at a single base, so this may be a read error. Given the absence of the conserved phenylalanine or tryptophan at the CDR3 end, a read error is likely.

This chain links TRBV12-3 or TRBV12-4 with TRBJ2-1, with TRBD1 matching over 8 bases. The specimen sequenced was peripheral blood. This clonotype was obtained from a woman aged 25 to 45 with primary liver carcinoma and hepatitis B virus infection. The CDR3 coding sequence is TGTGCCAGCAGTCCATGGGACAGGAACAATGAGCAGTTCCTC. Translated, it gives CASSPWDRNNEQFL.